This TCR beta chain is from a study of regulatory dendritic cells for organ transplantation. V gave up 4 bases and J gave up 6 bases; unmatched junction bases: 6. The CDR3 has 15 residues. Germline CDR1 reads MGHRA; CDR2 reads YSYEKL. The study's findings and limits: Between individuals, the alloreactive memory CD8+ T cell pool differed considerably. Naive T cells showed high diversity, memory cells less, memory CD8+ least.

This clone has a handful of counts. What it recognizes is unknown. Sequencing used immunoSEQ multiplex PCR; TCRdb keeps in-frame clones, though not all of them. The sample has 4,500 to 6,500 clones; around 62% are singletons. The chain couples TRBV4-1 to TRBJ2-1; the match to TRBD1 covers 10 bases. Sequencing was done on a sample of memory CD8+ T cells from blood. The subset denotes: CD45RO+ memory T cells. This sequence originates from a human donor in good health. The DNA of the CDR3 is TGCGCCAGCAGCCTTGGGACAGGGGTTGGCAATGAGCAGTTCTTC. Amino acid sequence: CASSLGTGVGNEQFF.